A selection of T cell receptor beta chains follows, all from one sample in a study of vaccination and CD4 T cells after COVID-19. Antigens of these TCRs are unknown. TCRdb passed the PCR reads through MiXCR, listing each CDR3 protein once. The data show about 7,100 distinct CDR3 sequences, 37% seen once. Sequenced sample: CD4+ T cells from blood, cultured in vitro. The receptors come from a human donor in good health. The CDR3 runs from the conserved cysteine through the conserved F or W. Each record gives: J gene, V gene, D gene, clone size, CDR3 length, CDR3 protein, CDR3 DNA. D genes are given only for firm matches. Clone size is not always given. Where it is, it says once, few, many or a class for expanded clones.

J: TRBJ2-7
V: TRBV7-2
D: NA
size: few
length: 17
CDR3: CASSLGPSLGSGYEQYF
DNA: TGTGCCAGCAGCTTAGGCCCTAGTTTGGGTTCAGGCTACGAGCAGTACTTC

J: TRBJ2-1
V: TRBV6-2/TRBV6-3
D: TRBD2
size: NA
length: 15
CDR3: CASSSSGGAGNEQFF
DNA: TGTGCCAGCAGCTCTAGCGGGGGGGCGGGGAATGAGCAGTTCTTC

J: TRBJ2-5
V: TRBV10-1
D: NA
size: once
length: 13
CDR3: CASSDRLGETQYF
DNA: TGCGCCAGCAGTGATCGGTTGGGAGAGACCCAGTACTTC

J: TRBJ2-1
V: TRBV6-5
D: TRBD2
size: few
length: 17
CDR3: CASSYFSGTSSYNEQFF
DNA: TGTGCCAGCAGTTACTTTAGCGGGACTAGCTCCTACAATGAGCAGTTCTTC

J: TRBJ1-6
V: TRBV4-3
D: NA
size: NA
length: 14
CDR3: CASSQGGSNSPLHF
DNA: TGCGCCAGCAGCCAGGGGGGTAGTAATTCACCCCTCCACTTT

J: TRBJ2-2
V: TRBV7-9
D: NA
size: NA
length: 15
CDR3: CASSSVSGYTGELFF
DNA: TGTGCCAGCAGCTCAGTGTCGGGGTACACCGGGGAGCTGTTTTTT

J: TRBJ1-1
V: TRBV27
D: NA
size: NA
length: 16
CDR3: CASSLFKTGQNTEAFF
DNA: TGTGCCAGCAGTTTATTTAAGACAGGACAGAACACTGAAGCTTTCTTT

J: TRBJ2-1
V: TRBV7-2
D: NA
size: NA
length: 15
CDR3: CASSTLGGGDGEQFF
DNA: TGTGCCAGCAGCACCCTAGGGGGGGGTGATGGAGAGCAGTTCTTC

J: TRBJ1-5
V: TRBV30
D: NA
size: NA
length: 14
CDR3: CAWSVKGGNQPQHF
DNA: TGTGCCTGGAGTGTTAAGGGAGGCAATCAGCCCCAGCATTTT

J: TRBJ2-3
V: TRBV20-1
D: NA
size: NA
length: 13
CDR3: CSASRSGADTQYF
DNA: TGCAGTGCTAGTCGGAGCGGCGCAGATACGCAGTATTTT

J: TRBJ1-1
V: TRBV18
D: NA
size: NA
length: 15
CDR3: CASSPLIGPGLEAFF
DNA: TGTGCCAGCTCACCACTCATCGGGCCAGGCTTAGAAGCTTTCTTT

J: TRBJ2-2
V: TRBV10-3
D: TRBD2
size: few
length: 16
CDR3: CAISRAPREGGGELFF
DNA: TGTGCCATCAGCCGAGCACCCAGGGAGGGCGGCGGGGAGCTGTTTTTT

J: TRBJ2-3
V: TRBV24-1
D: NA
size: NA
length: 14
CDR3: CATRMRGGTDTQYF
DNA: TGTGCCACCAGGATGAGGGGGGGCACAGATACGCAGTATTTT

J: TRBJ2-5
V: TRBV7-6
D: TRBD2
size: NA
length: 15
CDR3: CASSRLAGGQETQYF
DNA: TGTGCCAGCAGCAGACTAGCGGGGGGGCAAGAGACCCAGTACTTC

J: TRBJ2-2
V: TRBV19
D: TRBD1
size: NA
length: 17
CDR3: CASSGRPGGANTGELFF
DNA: TGTGCCAGTAGTGGTCGGCCAGGGGGCGCGAACACCGGGGAGCTGTTTTTT

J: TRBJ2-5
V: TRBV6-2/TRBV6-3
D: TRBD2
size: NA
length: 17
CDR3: CASSHRLAEAPGGTQYF
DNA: TGTGCCAGCAGTCATCGACTAGCAGAGGCTCCCGGGGGGACCCAGTACTTC

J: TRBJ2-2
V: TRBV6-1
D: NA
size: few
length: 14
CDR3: CASSVLDGSGELFF
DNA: TGTGCCAGCAGTGTGTTGGACGGTTCCGGGGAGCTGTTTTTT

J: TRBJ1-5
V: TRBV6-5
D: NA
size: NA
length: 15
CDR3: CASSSVDLSNQPQHF
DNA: TGTGCCAGCAGTTCCGTGGACCTTAGCAATCAGCCCCAGCATTTT

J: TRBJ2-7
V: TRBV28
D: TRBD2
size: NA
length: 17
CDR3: CASSPGGAGVSSYEQYF
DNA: TGTGCCAGCAGCCCAGGAGGGGCGGGGGTCAGCTCCTACGAGCAGTACTTC

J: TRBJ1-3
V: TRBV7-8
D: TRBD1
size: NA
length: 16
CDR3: CASSYGTGVIGNTIYF
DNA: TGTGCCAGCAGCTACGGGACAGGGGTTATCGGAAACACCATATATTTT

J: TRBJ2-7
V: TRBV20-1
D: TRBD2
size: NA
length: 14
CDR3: CSASTGLAGYEQYF
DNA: TGCAGTGCTTCTACCGGACTAGCGGGGTACGAGCAGTACTTC

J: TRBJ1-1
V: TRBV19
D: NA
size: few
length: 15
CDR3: CASSPGTVENTEAFF
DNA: TGTGCCAGTAGCCCCGGGACGGTTGAGAACACTGAAGCTTTCTTT

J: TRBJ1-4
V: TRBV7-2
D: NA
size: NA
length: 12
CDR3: CASSLVETKLFF
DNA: TGTGCCAGCAGCTTAGTAGAAACCAAACTGTTTTTT

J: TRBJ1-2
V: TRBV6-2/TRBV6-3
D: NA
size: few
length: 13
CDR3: CASRAGPNYGYTF
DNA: TGTGCCAGCAGAGCAGGGCCTAACTATGGCTACACCTTC

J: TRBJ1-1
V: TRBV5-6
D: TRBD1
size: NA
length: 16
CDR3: CASSFRTGTIPTEAFF
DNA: TGTGCCAGCAGCTTCAGGACAGGGACGATTCCCACTGAAGCTTTCTTT

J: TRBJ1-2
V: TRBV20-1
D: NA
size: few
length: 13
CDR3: CSARPSLNYGYTF
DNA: TGCAGTGCTAGGCCCAGCTTAAACTATGGCTACACCTTC

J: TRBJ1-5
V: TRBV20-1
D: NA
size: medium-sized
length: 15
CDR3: CSARDYLVSNQPQHF
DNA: TGCAGTGCTAGAGATTATCTTGTAAGCAATCAGCCCCAGCATTTT

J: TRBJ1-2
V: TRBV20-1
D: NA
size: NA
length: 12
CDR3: CSATGQTYGYTF
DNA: TGCAGTGCTACCGGACAGACGTATGGCTACACCTTC

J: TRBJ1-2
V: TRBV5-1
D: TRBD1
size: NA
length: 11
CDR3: CASSLGQGITF
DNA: TGCGCCAGCAGCTTGGGACAGGGCATCACCTTC

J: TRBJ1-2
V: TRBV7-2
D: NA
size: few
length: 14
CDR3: CASSPDMGPYGYTF
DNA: TGTGCCAGCAGCCCGGACATGGGCCCCTATGGCTACACCTTC

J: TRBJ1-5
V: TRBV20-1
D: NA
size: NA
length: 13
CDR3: CSARGGGNQPQHF
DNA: TGCAGTGCTAGAGGGGGGGGGAATCAGCCCCAGCATTTT

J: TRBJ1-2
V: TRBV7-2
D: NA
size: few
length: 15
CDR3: CASSLPGGINYGYTF
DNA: TGTGCCAGCAGCTTACCGGGTGGAATTAACTATGGCTACACCTTC

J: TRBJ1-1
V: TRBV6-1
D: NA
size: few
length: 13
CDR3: CAAQGNINTEAFF
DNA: TGTGCCGCACAGGGCAACATAAACACTGAAGCTTTCTTT

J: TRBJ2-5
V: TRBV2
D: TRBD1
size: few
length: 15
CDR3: CASSPGTGGWETQYF
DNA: TGTGCCAGCAGCCCCGGGACAGGGGGCTGGGAGACCCAGTACTTC

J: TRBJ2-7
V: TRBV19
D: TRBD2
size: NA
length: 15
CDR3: CASSMASGGANEQYF
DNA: TGTGCCAGTAGTATGGCGTCGGGGGGGGCCAACGAGCAGTACTTC

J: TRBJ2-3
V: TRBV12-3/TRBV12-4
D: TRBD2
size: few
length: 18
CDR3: CASSWNGGAITSTDTQYF
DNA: TGTGCCAGCAGTTGGAACGGGGGGGCCATTACCTCCACAGATACGCAGTATTTT

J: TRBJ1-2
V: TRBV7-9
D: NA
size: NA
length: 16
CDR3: CASSPPRHRGNYGYTF
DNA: TGTGCCAGCAGCCCCCCGCGTCATCGGGGGAACTATGGCTACACCTTC

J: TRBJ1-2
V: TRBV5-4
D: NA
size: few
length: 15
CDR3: CASSFGGERSYGYTF
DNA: TGTGCCAGCAGCTTCGGAGGGGAGAGGTCCTATGGCTACACCTTC

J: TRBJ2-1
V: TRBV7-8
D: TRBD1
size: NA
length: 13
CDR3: CASSLERQGGQFF
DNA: TGTGCCAGCAGCTTGGAACGACAGGGGGGGCAGTTCTTC

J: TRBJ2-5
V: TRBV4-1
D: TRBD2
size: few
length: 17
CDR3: CASSQDGFAGVGETQYF
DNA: TGCGCCAGCAGCCAAGACGGTTTCGCGGGGGTAGGGGAGACCCAGTACTTC

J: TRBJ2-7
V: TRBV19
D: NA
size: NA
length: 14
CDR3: CASSIVGTTYEQYF
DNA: TGTGCCAGTAGTATAGTTGGGACAACCTACGAGCAGTACTTC

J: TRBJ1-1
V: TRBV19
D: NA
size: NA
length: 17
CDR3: CASSIRESWGWNTEAFF
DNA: TGTGCCAGTAGTATCCGTGAGAGTTGGGGTTGGAACACTGAAGCTTTCTTT

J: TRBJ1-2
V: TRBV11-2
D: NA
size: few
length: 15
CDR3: CASSLGSTTYYGYTF
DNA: TGTGCCAGCAGCTTAGGATCGACAACTTACTATGGCTACACCTTC

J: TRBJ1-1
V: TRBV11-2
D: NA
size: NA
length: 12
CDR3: CASSLGTAEAFF
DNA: TGTGCCAGCAGCTTAGGTACAGCCGAAGCTTTCTTT

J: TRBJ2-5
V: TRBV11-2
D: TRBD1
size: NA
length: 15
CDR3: CASSQTGTGGETQYF
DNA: TGTGCCAGCAGCCAAACCGGGACAGGGGGCGAGACCCAGTACTTC

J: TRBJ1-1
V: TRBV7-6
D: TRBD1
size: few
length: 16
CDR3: CASSSNAGGVNTEAFF
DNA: TGTGCCAGCAGCTCAAACGCAGGGGGCGTGAACACTGAAGCTTTCTTT

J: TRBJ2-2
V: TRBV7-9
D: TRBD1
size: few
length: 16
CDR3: CASSPHRQGADGELFF
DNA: TGTGCCAGCAGCCCGCACCGACAGGGGGCGGATGGGGAGCTGTTTTTT

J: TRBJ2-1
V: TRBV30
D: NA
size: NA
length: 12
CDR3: CAWNAQAGEQFF
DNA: TGTGCCTGGAACGCCCAGGCCGGCGAGCAGTTCTTC

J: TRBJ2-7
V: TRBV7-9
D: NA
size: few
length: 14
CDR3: CASSLGGATYEQYF
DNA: TGTGCCAGCAGCTTAGGGGGGGCGACCTACGAGCAGTACTTC

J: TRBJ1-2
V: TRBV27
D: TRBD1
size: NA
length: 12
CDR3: CATRTGEFGYTF
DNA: TGTGCCACACGGACAGGGGAGTTTGGCTACACCTTC

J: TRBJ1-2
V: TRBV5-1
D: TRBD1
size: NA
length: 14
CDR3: CASRGTGSNYGYTF
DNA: TGCGCCAGCAGGGGGACAGGGAGTAACTATGGCTACACCTTC

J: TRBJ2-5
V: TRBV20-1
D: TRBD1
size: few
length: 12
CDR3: CSPTGGLETQYF
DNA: TGCAGTCCTACAGGGGGCCTGGAGACCCAGTACTTC

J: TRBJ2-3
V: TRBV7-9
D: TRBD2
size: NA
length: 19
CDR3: CASSPVLAGGPLSTDTQYF
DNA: TGTGCCAGCAGTCCCGTGTTAGCGGGGGGACCTCTTAGCACAGATACGCAGTATTTT

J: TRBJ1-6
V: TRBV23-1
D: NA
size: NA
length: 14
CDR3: CASSQGQSNSPLHF
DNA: TGCGCCAGCAGTCAAGGACAGTCAAATTCACCCCTCCACTTT

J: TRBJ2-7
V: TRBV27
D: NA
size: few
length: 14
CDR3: CASRKPGDSYEQYF
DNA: TGTGCCAGCAGGAAACCGGGGGATTCCTACGAGCAGTACTTC

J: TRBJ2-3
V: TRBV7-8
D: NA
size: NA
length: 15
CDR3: CASTRGRTSTDTQYF
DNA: TGTGCCAGCACCCGGGGGCGGACTAGCACAGATACGCAGTATTTT

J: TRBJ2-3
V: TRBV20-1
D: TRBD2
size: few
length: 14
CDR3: CSARTSGGADTQYF
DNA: TGCAGTGCAAGGACTAGCGGGGGGGCAGATACGCAGTATTTT